A selection of T cell receptor beta chains follows, all from one sample in a study of response to subunit inactivated influenza vaccine. TCRdb re-called the RT-PCR reads with MiXCR, one entry per CDR3 protein. Among almost 250,000 distinct CDR3 sequences, about 12% were seen once, and the ten largest hold about 7.8%. Sequenced here: non-naive T cells sorted from PBMCs, sampled around two weeks before vaccination. These receptors all come from a man aged 50 or older who received an inactivated influenza vaccine. The CDR3 runs from the conserved cysteine through the conserved F or W.

j_call: TRBJ1-2; v_call: TRBV6-5; cdr3_aa: CASSYSGGTYGYTF
j_call: TRBJ1-6; v_call: TRBV12-3/TRBV12-4; cdr3_aa: CASSLREGSAPLHF
j_call: TRBJ1-5; v_call: TRBV19; cdr3_aa: CASSLKGDSNQPQHF
j_call: TRBJ1-6; v_call: TRBV6-1; cdr3_aa: CASSDRGSYNSPLHF
j_call: TRBJ1-5; v_call: TRBV4-2; cdr3_aa: CASSQDVNLEEPQHF
j_call: TRBJ2-5; v_call: TRBV29-1; cdr3_aa: CSVGGPSLQETQYF
j_call: TRBJ2-4; v_call: TRBV2; cdr3_aa: CASSATSPPRDKNIQYF
j_call: TRBJ2-7; v_call: TRBV2; cdr3_aa: CASMVRDTRAEQYF
j_call: TRBJ1-5; v_call: TRBV2; cdr3_aa: CASTQDSNQPQHF
j_call: TRBJ2-7; v_call: TRBV7-6; cdr3_aa: CASSLTESGEQYF
j_call: TRBJ2-7; v_call: TRBV7-2; cdr3_aa: CASSVTGTNYEQYF
j_call: TRBJ2-6; v_call: TRBV10-3; cdr3_aa: CAISDHLYGANVLTF
j_call: TRBJ2-2; v_call: TRBV20-1; cdr3_aa: CSARVGGMNTGELFF
j_call: TRBJ2-3; v_call: TRBV20-1; cdr3_aa: CSARDFDASSTDTQYF
j_call: TRBJ1-1; v_call: TRBV30; cdr3_aa: CAWGPGGGNTEAFF
j_call: TRBJ2-1; v_call: TRBV5-5; cdr3_aa: CASRAGLAGPFSYNEQFF
j_call: TRBJ2-2; v_call: TRBV6-2/TRBV6-3; cdr3_aa: CASSYIRVGELFF
j_call: TRBJ2-1; v_call: TRBV20-1; cdr3_aa: CSARVAGAFYNEQFF
j_call: TRBJ2-5; v_call: TRBV18; cdr3_aa: CASSPRTGQAGTQYF
j_call: TRBJ2-7; v_call: TRBV30; cdr3_aa: CAWSKVLLYEQYF
j_call: TRBJ1-2; v_call: TRBV2; cdr3_aa: CASRARVLFDGYTF
j_call: TRBJ2-3; v_call: TRBV6-2/TRBV6-3; cdr3_aa: CASSYSTSGTFTDTQYF
j_call: TRBJ2-7; v_call: TRBV5-1; cdr3_aa: CASRPFAGGYEQYF
j_call: TRBJ1-6; v_call: TRBV6-1; cdr3_aa: CASRAGTEDNSPLHF